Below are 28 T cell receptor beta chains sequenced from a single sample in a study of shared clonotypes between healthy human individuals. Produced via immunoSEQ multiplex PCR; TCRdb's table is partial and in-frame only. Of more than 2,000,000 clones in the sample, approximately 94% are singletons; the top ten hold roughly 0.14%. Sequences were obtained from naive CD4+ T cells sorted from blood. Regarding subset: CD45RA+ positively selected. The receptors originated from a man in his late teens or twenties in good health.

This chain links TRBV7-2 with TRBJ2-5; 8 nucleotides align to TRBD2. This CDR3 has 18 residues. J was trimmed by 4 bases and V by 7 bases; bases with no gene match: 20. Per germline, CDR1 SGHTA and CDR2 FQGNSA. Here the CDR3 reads CASTERTGGPINRETQYF. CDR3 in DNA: TGTGCCAGCACCGAGAGGACGGGGGGGCCAATTAATCGAGAGACCCAGTACTTC.

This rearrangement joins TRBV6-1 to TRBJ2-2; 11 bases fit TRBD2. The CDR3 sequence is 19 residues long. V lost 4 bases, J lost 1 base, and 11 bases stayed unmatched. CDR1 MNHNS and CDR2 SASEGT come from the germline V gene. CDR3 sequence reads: CASSVITSGRFLNTGELFF. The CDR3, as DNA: TGTGCCAGCAGTGTGATCACTAGCGGGAGATTTTTGAACACCGGGGAGCTGTTTTTT.

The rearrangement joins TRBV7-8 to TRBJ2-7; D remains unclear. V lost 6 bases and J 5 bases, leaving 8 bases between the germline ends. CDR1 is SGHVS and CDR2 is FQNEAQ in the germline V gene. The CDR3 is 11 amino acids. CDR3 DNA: TGTGCCAGCAGTCGACTGGACGAGCAGTACTTC. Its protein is CASSRLDEQYF.

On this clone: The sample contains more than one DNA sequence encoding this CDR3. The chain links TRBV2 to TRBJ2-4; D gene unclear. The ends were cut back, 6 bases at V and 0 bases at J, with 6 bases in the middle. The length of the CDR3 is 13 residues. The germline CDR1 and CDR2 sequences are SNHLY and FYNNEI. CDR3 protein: CASRGLAKNIQYF. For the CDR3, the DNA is TGTGCCAGCAGGGGGTTAGCCAAAAACATTCAGTACTTC.

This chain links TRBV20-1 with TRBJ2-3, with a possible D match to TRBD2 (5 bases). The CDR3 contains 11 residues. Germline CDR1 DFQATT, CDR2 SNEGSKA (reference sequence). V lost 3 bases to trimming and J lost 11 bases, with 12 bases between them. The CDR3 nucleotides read TGCAGTGCTAGCTGGGAGAGCGGGCAGTATTTT. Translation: CSASWESGQYF.

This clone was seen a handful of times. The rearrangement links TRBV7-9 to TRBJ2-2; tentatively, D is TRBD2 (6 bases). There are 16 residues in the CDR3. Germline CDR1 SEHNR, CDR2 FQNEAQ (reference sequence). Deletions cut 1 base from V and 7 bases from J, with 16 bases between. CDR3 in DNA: TGTGCCAGCAGCTTAGTAGGAGGCGGGACTGGCGGGGAGCTGTTTTTT. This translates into CASSLVGGGTGGELFF.

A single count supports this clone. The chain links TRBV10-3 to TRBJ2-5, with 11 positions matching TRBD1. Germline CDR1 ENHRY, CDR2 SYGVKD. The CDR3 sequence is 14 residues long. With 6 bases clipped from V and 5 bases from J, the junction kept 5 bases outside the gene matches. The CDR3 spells CAIRPGQGGETQYF. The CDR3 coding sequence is TGTGCCATCAGACCGGGACAGGGGGGCGAGACCCAGTACTTC.

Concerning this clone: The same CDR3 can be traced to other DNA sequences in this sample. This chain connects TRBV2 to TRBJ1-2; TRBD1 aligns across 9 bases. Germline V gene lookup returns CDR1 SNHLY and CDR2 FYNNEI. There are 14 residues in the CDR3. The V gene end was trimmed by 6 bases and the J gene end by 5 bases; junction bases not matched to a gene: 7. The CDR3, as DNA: TGTGCCAGCAGCCCCGGACAGGGGAATTATGGCTACACCTTC. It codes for CASSPGQGNYGYTF.

For the CDR3, the DNA is TGTGCCAGCGGGACAGGGGCCCCCCCGGGCACTGAAGCTTTCTTT. Its protein is CASGTGAPPGTEAFF. The chain has TRBV5-4 and TRBJ1-1; the match to TRBD1 covers 10 bases. CDR3 size: 15 residues. Trimming cost V 7 bases and J 4 bases; bases outside gene matches: 10. CDR1 is SGHNT, CDR2 YYREEE, per germline (reference sequence). Variable domain in full (rest from reference TRBV5-4 and TRBJ1-1): ETGVTQSPTHLIKTRGQQVTLRCSSQSGHNTVSWYQQALGQGPQFIFQYYREEENGRGNFPPRFSGLQFPNYSSELNVNALELDDSALYLCASGTGAPPGTEAFFGQGTRLTVV.

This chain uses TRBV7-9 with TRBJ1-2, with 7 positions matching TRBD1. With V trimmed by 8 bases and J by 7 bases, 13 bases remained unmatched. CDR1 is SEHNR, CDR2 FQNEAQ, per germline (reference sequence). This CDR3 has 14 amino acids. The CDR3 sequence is CASRTDREVSGYTF. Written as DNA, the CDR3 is TGTGCCAGCCGGACTGACAGGGAAGTAAGTGGCTACACCTTC.

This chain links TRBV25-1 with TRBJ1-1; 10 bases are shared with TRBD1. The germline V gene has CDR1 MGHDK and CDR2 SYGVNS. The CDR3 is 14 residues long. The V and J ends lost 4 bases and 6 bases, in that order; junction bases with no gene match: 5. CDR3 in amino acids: CASSGTGGKAEAFF. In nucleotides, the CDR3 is TGTGCCAGCAGTGGGACAGGGGGGAAGGCTGAAGCTTTCTTT. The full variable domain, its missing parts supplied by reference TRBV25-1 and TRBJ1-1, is EADIYQTPRYLVIGTGKKITLECSQTMGHDKMYWYQQDPGMELHLIHYSYGVNSTEKGDLSSESTVSRIRTEHFPLTLESARPSHTSQYLCASSGTGGKAEAFFGQGTRLTVV.

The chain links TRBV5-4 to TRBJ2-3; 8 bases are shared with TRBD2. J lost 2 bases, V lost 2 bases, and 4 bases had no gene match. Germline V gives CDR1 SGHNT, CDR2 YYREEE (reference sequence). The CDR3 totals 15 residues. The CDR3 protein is CASSFLAGPTDTQYF. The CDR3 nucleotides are TGTGCCAGCAGCTTTTTAGCGGGACCCACAGATACGCAGTATTTT. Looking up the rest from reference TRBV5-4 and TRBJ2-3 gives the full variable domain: ETGVTQSPTHLIKTRGQQVTLRCSSQSGHNTVSWYQQALGQGPQFIFQYYREEENGRGNFPPRFSGLQFPNYSSELNVNALELDDSALYLCASSFLAGPTDTQYFGPGTRLTVL.

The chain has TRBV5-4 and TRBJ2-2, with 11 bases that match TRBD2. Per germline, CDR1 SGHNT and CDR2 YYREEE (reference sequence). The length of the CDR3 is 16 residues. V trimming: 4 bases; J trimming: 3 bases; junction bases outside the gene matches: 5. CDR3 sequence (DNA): TGTGCCAGCAGCCCGCCGGGACTAGCGGACACCGGGGAGCTGTTTTTT. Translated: CASSPPGLADTGELFF. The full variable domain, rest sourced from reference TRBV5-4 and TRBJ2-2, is ETGVTQSPTHLIKTRGQQVTLRCSSQSGHNTVSWYQQALGQGPQFIFQYYREEENGRGNFPPRFSGLQFPNYSSELNVNALELDDSALYLCASSPPGLADTGELFFGEGSRLTVL.

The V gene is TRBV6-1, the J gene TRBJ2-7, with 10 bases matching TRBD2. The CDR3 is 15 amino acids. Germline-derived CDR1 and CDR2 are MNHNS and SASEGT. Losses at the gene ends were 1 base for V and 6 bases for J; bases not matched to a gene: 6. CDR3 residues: CASSEEVAGGFEQYF. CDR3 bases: TGTGCCAGCAGTGAAGAGGTAGCGGGGGGATTCGAGCAGTACTTC.

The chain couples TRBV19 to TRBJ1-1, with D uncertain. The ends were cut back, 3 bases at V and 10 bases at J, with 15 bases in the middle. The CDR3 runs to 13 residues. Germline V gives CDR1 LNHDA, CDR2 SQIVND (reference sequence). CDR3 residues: CASSMKGLLGAFF. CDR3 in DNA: TGTGCCAGTAGTATGAAAGGACTGCTTGGAGCTTTCTTT.

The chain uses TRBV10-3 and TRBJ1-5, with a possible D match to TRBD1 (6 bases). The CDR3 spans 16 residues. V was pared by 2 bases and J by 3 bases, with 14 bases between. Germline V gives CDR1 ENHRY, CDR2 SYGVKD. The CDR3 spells CAISERETGINQPQHF. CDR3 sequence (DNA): TGTGCCATCAGTGAGCGGGAGACAGGTATCAATCAGCCCCAGCATTTT.

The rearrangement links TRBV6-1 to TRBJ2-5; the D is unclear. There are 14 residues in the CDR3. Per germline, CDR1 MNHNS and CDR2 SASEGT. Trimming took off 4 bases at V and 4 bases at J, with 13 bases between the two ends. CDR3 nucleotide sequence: TGTGCCAGCAGTGGTCACAGCCTCGGAGAGACCCAGTACTTC. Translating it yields CASSGHSLGETQYF.

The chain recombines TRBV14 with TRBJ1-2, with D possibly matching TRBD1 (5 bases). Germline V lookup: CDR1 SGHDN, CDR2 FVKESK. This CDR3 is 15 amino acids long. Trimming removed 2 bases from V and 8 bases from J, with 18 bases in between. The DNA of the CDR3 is TGTGCCAGCAGCCAACTCGGGACGGAAGTGAGCGGCTACACCTTC. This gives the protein CASSQLGTEVSGYTF.

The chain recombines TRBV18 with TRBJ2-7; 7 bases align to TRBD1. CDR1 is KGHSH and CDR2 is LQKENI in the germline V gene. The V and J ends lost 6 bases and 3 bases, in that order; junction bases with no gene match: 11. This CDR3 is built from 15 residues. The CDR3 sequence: CASSQRQGEIYEQYF. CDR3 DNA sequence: TGTGCCAGCTCCCAGAGACAGGGCGAAATCTACGAGCAGTACTTC.

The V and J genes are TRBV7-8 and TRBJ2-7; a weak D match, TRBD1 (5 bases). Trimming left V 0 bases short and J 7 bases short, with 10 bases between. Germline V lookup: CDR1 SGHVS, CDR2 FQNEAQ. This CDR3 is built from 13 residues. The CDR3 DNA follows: TGTGCCAGCAGCTTAGCACGGACAAGGGAGCAGTACTTC. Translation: CASSLARTREQYF.

The CDR3 region has the DNA TGCGCCAGCAGCTTGGAATGGGGCGGCGAGCAGTACTTC. It specifies CASSLEWGGEQYF. The chain links TRBV5-1 to TRBJ2-7; a possible D gene is TRBD1 (5 bases). This CDR3 has 13 amino acids. Trimming cost V 0 bases and J 6 bases, with 10 bases left between them. In germline, CDR1 is SGHRS, CDR2 YFSETQ.

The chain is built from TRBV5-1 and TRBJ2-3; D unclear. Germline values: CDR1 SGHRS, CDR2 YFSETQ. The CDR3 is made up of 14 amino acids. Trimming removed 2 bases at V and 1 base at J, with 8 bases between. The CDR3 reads CASSFREGTDTQYF. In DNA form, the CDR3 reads TGCGCCAGCAGCTTTCGCGAGGGCACAGATACGCAGTATTTT. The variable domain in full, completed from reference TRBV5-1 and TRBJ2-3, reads KAGVTQTPRYLIKTRGQQVTLSCSPISGHRSVSWYQQTPGQGLQFLFEYFSETQRNKGNFPGRFSGRQFSNSRSEMNVSTLELGDSALYLCASSFREGTDTQYFGPGTRLTVL.

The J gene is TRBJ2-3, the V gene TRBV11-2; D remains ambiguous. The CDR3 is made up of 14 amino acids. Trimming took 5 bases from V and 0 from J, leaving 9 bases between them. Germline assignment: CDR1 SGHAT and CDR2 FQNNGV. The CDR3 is CASSLGISTDTQYF. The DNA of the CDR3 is TGTGCCAGCAGCCTTGGGATTAGCACAGATACGCAGTATTTT.

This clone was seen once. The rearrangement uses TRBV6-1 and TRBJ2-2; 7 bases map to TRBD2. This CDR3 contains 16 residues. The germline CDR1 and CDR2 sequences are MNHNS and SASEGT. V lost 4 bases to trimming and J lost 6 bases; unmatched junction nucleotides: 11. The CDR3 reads CASSVRLGGRAGELFF. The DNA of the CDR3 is TGTGCCAGCAGTGTGCGGTTGGGGGGGAGGGCCGGGGAGCTGTTTTTT.

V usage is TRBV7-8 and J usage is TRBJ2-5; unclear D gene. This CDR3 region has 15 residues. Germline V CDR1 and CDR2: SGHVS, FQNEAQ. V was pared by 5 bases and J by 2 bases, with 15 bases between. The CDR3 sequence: CASSPKHPRQETQYF. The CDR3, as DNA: TGTGCCAGCAGCCCCAAGCACCCGCGACAAGAGACCCAGTACTTC.

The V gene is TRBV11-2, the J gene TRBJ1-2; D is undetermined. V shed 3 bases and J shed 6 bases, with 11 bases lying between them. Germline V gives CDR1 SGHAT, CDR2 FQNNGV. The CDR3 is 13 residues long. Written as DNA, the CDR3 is TGTGCCAGCAGCTTGGGCTCTCGGGATGGCTACACCTTC. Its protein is CASSLGSRDGYTF.

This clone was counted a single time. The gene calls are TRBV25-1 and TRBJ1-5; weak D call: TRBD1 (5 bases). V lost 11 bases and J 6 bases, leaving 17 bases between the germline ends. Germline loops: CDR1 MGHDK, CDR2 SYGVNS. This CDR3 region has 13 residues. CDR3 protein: CAPEEGRGQPQHF. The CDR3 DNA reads TGTGCCCCCGAAGAGGGACGGGGTCAGCCCCAGCATTTT.

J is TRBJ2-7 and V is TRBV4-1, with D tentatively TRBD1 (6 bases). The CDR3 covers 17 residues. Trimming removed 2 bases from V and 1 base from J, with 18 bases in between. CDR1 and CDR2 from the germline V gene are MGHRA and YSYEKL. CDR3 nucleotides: TGCGCCAGCAGCCAATCTAGATTAATGGACAGTTCCTACGAGCAGTACTTC. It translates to CASSQSRLMDSSYEQYF.